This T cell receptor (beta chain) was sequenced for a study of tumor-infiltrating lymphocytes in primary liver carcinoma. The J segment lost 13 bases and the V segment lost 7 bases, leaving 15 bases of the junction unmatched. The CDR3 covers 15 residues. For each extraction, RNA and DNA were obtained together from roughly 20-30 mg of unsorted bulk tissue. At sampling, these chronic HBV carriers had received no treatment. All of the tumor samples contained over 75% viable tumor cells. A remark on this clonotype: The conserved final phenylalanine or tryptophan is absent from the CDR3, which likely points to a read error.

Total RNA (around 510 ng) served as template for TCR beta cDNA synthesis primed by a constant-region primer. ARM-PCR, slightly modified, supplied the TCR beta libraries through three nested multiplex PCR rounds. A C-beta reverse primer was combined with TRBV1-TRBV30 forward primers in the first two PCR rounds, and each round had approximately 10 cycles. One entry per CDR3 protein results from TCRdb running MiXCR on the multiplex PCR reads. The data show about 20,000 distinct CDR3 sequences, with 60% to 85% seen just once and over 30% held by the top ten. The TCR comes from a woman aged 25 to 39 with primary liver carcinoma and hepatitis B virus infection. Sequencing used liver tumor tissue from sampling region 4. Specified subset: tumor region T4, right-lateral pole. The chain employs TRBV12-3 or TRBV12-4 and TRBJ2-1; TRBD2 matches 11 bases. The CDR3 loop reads CASNLSGTSGLEQFL. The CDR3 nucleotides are TGTGCCAGCAACCTGTCCGGGACTAGCGGACTTGAACAGTTCTTA.